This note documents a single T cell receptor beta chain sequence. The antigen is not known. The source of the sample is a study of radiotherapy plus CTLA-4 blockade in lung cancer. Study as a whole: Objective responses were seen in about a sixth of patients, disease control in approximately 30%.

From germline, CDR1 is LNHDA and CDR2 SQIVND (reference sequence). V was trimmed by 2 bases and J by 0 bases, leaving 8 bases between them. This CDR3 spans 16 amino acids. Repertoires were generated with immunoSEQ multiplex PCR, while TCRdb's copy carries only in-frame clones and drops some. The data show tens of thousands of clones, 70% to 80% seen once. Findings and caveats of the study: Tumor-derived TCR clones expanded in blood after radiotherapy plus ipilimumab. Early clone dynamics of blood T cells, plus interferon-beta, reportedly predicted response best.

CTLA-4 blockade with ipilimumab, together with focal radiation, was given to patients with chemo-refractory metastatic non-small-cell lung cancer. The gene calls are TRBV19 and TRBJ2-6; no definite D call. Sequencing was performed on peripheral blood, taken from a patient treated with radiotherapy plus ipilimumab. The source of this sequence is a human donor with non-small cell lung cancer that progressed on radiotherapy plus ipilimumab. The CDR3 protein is CASSILGYSGANVLTF. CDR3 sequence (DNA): TGTGCCAGTAGTATACTTGGTTACTCTGGGGCCAACGTCCTGACTTTC.